This T cell receptor beta chain was identified in a study of T cells after posttransplantation cyclophosphamide. Study outcomes and limitations: TRB clonality was highly associated with recipient CMV seropositivity and reactivation. Later post-transplant blood repertoires were often dominated by donor CD8+ memory clones. TRB overlap between skin or GI tissue T cells and blood was limited.

Assay: immunoSEQ multiplex PCR; the TCRdb copy retains only in-frame clones and omits some. This sample yields 20,000 to 25,000 clones, of which approximately 73% are seen a single time; 0.55% to 0.75% belongs to the top ten. Trimming cost V 6 bases and J 0 bases; bases outside gene matches: 2. The CDR3 is 14 residues long. CDR1 SGDLS and CDR2 YYNGEE come from the germline V gene. This clone has more than one count but fewer than ten. Its target is unknown. The TCR sequence derives from a woman in her fifties or sixties in good health, CMV-negative, and a related stem cell transplant donor. The chain couples TRBV9 to TRBJ2-3; 9 bases line up with TRBD2. Sequencing was done on a sample of memory CD4+ T cells sorted from PBMCs. CDR3 nucleotide sequence: TGTGCCAGCAACAGCGGGGGGAGCACAGATACGCAGTATTTT. Translation gives CASNSGGSTDTQYF.